This T cell receptor beta chain was found in a study of T cell changes during pregnancy in multiple sclerosis. Germline V CDR1 and CDR2: SGHRS, YFSETQ. CDR3 length: 17 residues. TCRdb keeps only in-frame clones here, not all; method: immunoSEQ multiplex PCR. The repertoire holds 100,000 or so clones, with over 80% as singletons. The source was peripheral blood, collected in the first trimester of pregnancy. The rearrangement joins TRBV5-1 to TRBJ2-5, with 12 bases aligning to TRBD2. The J call may be wrong; the DNA end is better matched by TRBJ2-7. This sequence was found in a female donor with multiple sclerosis, enrolled in a pregnancy study. The CDR3 sequence is CASSLASGGALTYEQYF. The CDR3 nucleotides read TGCGCCAGCAGCTTGGCTAGCGGGGGGGCTCTGACCTACGAGCAGTACTTC.